This T cell receptor beta chain was found in a study of shared clonotypes between healthy human individuals. V lost 8 bases, J lost 5 bases, and 4 bases lay in between. The CDR3 runs to 10 residues. Germline V gene data show CDR1 as MDHEN and CDR2 as SYDVKM. Overall study results and limits: Inspection by rarefaction showed sorted-subset sequencing to be incomplete despite large depth.

Libraries were prepared by immunoSEQ multiplex PCR; TCRdb keeps only in-frame clonotypes and omits some of them. The sample yields approximately 1,500,000 clones, over 95% seen once. Comment on this clone: Its target is not known.

The sequence was obtained from a young man in good health. This rearrangement joins TRBV28 to TRBJ1-5; no clear D. The sample comprised naive CD4+ T cells sorted from blood. Subset: CD45RA+ positively selected. CDR3 region: CASQYQPQHF. CDR3 DNA sequence: TGTGCCAGCCAGTATCAGCCCCAGCATTTT.